These T cell receptor beta chains were read from a single sample in a study of T cells after yellow fever vaccination. TCRdb re-analysed the 5' RACE reads in MiXCR, keeping a single row per CDR3 protein. In the table there are fewer than 450,000 distinct CDR3 sequences, 4% of which are singletons. Sequencing used PBMCs, obtained 5 days after the yellow fever booster vaccination. These receptors were taken from a man younger than 35 who received the YFV17D yellow fever vaccine. The CDR3 runs from the conserved cysteine through the conserved F or W. Each record gives: D gene, V gene, clone size, J gene, CDR3 DNA, CDR3 protein. The D gene is left open where the match is weak. Some rows mark clone size as missing; the rest say once, few, many or name a class of expanded clone.

d_gene: NA
v_gene: TRBV12-3/TRBV12-4
abundance: many
j_gene: TRBJ2-6
CDR3nt: TGTGCCAGCAGTTTAGGGGTCTCTGGGGCCAACGTCCTGACTTTC
CDR3aa: CASSLGVSGANVLTF

d_gene: TRBD2
v_gene: TRBV7-9
abundance: many
j_gene: TRBJ2-3
CDR3nt: TGTGCCAGCAGCTTAGTAGCGGGTCGGGCAGATACGCAGTATTTT
CDR3aa: CASSLVAGRADTQYF

d_gene: TRBD2
v_gene: TRBV6-5
abundance: few
j_gene: TRBJ2-2
CDR3nt: TGTGCCAGCAGTCGACTTGGACTAGCGGTCAACACCGGGGAGCTGTTTTTT
CDR3aa: CASSRLGLAVNTGELFF

d_gene: NA
v_gene: TRBV4-2
abundance: many
j_gene: TRBJ2-2
CDR3nt: TGTGCCAGCAGCCAAGAGGGGGACCCCTCCACCGGGGAGCTGTTTTTT
CDR3aa: CASSQEGDPSTGELFF

d_gene: TRBD1
v_gene: TRBV7-2
abundance: many
j_gene: TRBJ1-1
CDR3nt: TGTGCCAGCAGCTTTGTTTTGGGACAGCGCCTGAACACTGAAGCTTTCTTT
CDR3aa: CASSFVLGQRLNTEAFF

d_gene: NA
v_gene: TRBV18
abundance: few
j_gene: TRBJ1-5
CDR3nt: TGTGCCAGCTCACCAGGGGCGGTGAATCAGCCCCAGCATTTT
CDR3aa: CASSPGAVNQPQHF

d_gene: TRBD1
v_gene: TRBV7-9
abundance: NA
j_gene: TRBJ2-5
CDR3nt: TGTGCCAGCAGCAGCGAATGGACAGGGGGAGAGACCCAGTACTTC
CDR3aa: CASSSEWTGGETQYF

d_gene: NA
v_gene: TRBV6-5
abundance: few
j_gene: TRBJ1-2
CDR3nt: TGTGCCAGCAGTTACTCGGCATCCGGGAACTATGGCTACACCTTC
CDR3aa: CASSYSASGNYGYTF

d_gene: NA
v_gene: TRBV10-3
abundance: few
j_gene: TRBJ1-5
CDR3nt: TGTGCCATCAGTGAATCCCTTTCCCAGCCCCAGCATTTT
CDR3aa: CAISESLSQPQHF

d_gene: NA
v_gene: TRBV10-3
abundance: many
j_gene: TRBJ2-1
CDR3nt: TGTGCCATCAGTGAGTCGATTTATGAGCAGTTCTTC
CDR3aa: CAISESIYEQFF

d_gene: NA
v_gene: TRBV5-1
abundance: few
j_gene: TRBJ1-1
CDR3nt: TGCGCCAGCAGCAGGGGAGGTGAAGCTTTCTTT
CDR3aa: CASSRGGEAFF

d_gene: NA
v_gene: TRBV5-1
abundance: NA
j_gene: TRBJ1-2
CDR3nt: TGCGCCAGCAGCTCCCACCCCACGACAGGAGCTCTTTCATATGGCTACACCTTC
CDR3aa: CASSSHPTTGALSYGYTF

d_gene: NA
v_gene: TRBV7-9
abundance: NA
j_gene: TRBJ1-2
CDR3nt: TGTGCCAGCAGCAGTAACCCCGAAGGTTATGGCTACACCTTC
CDR3aa: CASSSNPEGYGYTF

d_gene: NA
v_gene: TRBV29-1
abundance: NA
j_gene: TRBJ1-1
CDR3nt: TGCAGCGTCTGGACAGTTATGAACACTGAAGCTTTCTTT
CDR3aa: CSVWTVMNTEAFF

d_gene: TRBD2
v_gene: TRBV4-3
abundance: few
j_gene: TRBJ2-2
CDR3nt: TGCGCCAGCAGCCAAGACACGGGGCTACGCGGGGGAACCGGGGAGCTGTTTTTT
CDR3aa: CASSQDTGLRGGTGELFF

d_gene: TRBD2
v_gene: TRBV9
abundance: NA
j_gene: TRBJ2-3
CDR3nt: TGTGCCAGCAGCGTAACTAGCGGGGGGGCCGATACGCAGTATTTT
CDR3aa: CASSVTSGGADTQYF

d_gene: TRBD1
v_gene: TRBV27
abundance: NA
j_gene: TRBJ1-2
CDR3nt: TGTGCCAGCAGTCCCGGACAGGAAATTAACTATGGCTACACCTTC
CDR3aa: CASSPGQEINYGYTF

d_gene: NA
v_gene: TRBV11-3
abundance: few
j_gene: TRBJ2-5
CDR3nt: TGTGCCAGCAGCTTAGATAGCTCCCAAGAGACCCAGTACTTC
CDR3aa: CASSLDSSQETQYF